The present T cell receptor (beta chain) was sequenced within a study of Graves' ophthalmopathy and Graves' hyperthyroidism. This clonotype was detected a few times. The germline V and J ends were trimmed by 2 bases and 4 bases, with 18 bases remaining between them. This CDR3 region has 16 residues. Germline V gene sequence: CDR1 LGHDT, CDR2 YNNKEL (reference sequence). Amplification from RNA transcripts yielded the TCR beta CDR3 regions. RT-PCR in the first round used HTBI primers; a second-round multiplex PCR followed. MiXCR, applied by TCRdb to the multiplex PCR reads, yields one record per CDR3 protein. Of about 400,000 distinct CDR3 sequences listed, just over 15% are singletons.

Source material: peripheral blood. The V and J genes are TRBV3-1 and TRBJ2-7; D possibly corresponds to TRBD1 (7 bases). The clonotype was recovered from a woman aged 18-29 years with stable Graves' hyperthyroidism. This chain's CDR3 is CASSQSPTGAGYEQYF. For the CDR3, the DNA is TGTGCCAGCAGCCAAAGCCCCACAGGGGCGGGGTACGAGCAGTACTTC.